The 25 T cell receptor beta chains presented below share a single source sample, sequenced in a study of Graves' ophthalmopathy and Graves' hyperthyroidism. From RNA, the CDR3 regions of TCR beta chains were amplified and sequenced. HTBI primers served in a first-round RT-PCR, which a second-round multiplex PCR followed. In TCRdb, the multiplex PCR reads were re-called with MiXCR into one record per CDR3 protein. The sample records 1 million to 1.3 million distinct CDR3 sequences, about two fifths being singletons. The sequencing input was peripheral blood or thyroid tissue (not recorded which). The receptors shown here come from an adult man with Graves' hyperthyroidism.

CDR3 region: CASSEKMAGARTEAFF. The CDR3 DNA reads TGTGCCAGCAGCGAAAAGATGGCAGGGGCCCGGACTGAAGCTTTCTTT. The V gene is TRBV7-2, the J gene TRBJ1-1, with D possibly being TRBD1 (6 bases). V dropped 5 bases and J dropped 5 bases, with 21 bases sitting between them. This CDR3 comprises 16 residues. Germline assignment: CDR1 SGHTA and CDR2 FQGNSA.

In nucleotides, the CDR3 is TGTGCCAGCAGTTTCGGACAGGGGATCTCCTACGAGCAGTACTTC. Encoded protein: CASSFGQGISYEQYF. This sequence joins TRBV28 and TRBJ2-7, with 9 bases aligning to TRBD1. J lost 0 bases, V lost 3 bases, and 3 bases had no gene match. This CDR3 contains 15 residues. Looked up from germline, CDR1 is MDHEN and CDR2 is SYDVKM.

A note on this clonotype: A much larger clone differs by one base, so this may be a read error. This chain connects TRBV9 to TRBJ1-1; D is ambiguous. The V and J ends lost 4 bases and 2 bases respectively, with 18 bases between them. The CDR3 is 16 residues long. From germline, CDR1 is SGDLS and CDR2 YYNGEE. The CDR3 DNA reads TGTGCCAGCAGCCAAGTAGTCAGCCTTCCCAACACTGAAGCTTTCTTT. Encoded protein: CASSQVVSLPNTEAFF.

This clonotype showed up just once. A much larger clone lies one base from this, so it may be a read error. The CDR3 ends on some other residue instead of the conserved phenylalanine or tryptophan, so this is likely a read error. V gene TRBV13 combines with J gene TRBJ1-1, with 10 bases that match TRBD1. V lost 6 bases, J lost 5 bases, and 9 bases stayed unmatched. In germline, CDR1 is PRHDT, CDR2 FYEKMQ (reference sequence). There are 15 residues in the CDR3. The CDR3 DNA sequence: TGTGCCAGCAGACCTCGGACAGGGGGGCGGACTGAAGCTTTCCTT. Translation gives CASRPRTGGRTEAFL.

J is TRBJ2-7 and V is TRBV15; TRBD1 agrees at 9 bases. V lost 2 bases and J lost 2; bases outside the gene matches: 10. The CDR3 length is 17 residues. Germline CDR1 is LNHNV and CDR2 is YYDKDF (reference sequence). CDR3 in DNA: TGTGCCACCAGCAGATACCCCAGGGGGGACAGGGCCTACGAGCAGTACTTC. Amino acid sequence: CATSRYPRGDRAYEQYF.

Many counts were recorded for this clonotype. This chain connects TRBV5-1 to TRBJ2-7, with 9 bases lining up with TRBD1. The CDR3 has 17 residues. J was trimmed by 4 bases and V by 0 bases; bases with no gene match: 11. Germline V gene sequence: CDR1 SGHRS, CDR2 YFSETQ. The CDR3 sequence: CASSLARLSGQGYEQYF. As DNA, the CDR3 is TGCGCCAGCAGCTTGGCCAGGCTGTCGGGACAGGGATACGAGCAGTACTTC.

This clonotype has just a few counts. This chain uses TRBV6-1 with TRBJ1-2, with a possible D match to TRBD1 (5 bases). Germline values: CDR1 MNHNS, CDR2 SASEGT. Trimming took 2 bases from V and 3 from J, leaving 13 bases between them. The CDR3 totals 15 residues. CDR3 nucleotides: TGTGCCAGCAGTGAATGGTGGGGCTTGGACTATGGCTACACCTTC. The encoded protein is CASSEWWGLDYGYTF.

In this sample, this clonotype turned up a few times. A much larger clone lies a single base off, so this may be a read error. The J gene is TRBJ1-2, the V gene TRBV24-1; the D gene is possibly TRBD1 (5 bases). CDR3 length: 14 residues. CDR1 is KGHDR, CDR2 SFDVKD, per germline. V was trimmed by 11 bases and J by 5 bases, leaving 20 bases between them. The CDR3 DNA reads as TGTGCCAGCAGCCGGGGCCGAGCCGCGTATGGCTACACCTTC. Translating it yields CASSRGRAAYGYTF.

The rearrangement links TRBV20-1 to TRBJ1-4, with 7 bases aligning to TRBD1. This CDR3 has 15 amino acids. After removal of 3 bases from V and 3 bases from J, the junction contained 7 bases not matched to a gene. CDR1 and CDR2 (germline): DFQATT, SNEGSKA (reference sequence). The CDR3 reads CSASDTGAANEKLFF. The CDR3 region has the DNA TGCAGTGCTAGCGATACAGGGGCAGCTAATGAAAAACTGTTTTTT.

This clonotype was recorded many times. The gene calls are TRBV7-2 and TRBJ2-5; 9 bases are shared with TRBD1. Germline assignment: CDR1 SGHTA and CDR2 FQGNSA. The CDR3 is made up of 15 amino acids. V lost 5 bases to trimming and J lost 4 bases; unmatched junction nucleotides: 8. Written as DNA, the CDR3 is TGTGCCAGCAGCATTACCGGGACAGGGCGAGAGACCCAGTACTTC. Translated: CASSITGTGRETQYF.

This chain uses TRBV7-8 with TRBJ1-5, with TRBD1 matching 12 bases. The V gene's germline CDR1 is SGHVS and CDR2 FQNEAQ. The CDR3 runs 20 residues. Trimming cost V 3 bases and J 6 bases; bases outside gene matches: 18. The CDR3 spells CASSFESHFTGTGGFQPQHF. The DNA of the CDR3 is TGTGCCAGCAGCTTTGAGTCACACTTCACCGGGACAGGGGGCTTTCAGCCCCAGCATTTT. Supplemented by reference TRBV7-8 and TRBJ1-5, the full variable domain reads GAGVSQSPRYKVAKRGQDVALRCDPISGHVSLFWYQQALGQGPEFLTYFQNEAQLDKSGLPSDRFFAERPEGSVSTLKIQRTQQEDSAVYLCASSFESHFTGTGGFQPQHFGDGTRLSIL.

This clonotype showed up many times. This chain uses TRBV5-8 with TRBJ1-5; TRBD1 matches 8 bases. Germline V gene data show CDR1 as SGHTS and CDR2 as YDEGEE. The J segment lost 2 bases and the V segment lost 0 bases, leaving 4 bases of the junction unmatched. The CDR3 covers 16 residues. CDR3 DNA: TGTGCCAGCAGCTTGGTTTCAGGGGGCGGCAATCAGCCCCAGCATTTT. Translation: CASSLVSGGGNQPQHF.

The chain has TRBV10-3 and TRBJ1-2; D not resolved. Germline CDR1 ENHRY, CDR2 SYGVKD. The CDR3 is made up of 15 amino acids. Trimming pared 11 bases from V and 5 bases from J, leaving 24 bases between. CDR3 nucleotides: TGTGCCGCCAAGGCAGGTCTAGTCGGCCATTATGGCTACACCTTC. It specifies CAAKAGLVGHYGYTF.

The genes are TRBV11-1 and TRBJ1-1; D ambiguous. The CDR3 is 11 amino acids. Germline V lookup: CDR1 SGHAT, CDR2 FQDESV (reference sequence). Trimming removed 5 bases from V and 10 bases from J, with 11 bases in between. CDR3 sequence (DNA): TGTGCCAGCAGCGAAACAGCGGGAGCTTTCTTT. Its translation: CASSETAGAFF.

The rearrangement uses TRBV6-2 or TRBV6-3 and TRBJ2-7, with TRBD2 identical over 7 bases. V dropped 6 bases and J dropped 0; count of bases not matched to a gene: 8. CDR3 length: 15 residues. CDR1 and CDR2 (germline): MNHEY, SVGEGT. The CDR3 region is CASRRTGGNSYEQYF. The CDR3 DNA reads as TGTGCCAGCAGAAGAACGGGGGGTAACTCCTACGAGCAGTACTTC.

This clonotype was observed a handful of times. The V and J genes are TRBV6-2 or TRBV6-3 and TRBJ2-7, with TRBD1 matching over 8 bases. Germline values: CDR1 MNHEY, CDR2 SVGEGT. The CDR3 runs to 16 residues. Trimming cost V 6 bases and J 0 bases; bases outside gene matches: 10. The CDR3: CASSLDRGRGSYEQYF. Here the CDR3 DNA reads TGTGCCAGCAGCCTTGACAGGGGAAGAGGCTCCTACGAGCAGTACTTC.

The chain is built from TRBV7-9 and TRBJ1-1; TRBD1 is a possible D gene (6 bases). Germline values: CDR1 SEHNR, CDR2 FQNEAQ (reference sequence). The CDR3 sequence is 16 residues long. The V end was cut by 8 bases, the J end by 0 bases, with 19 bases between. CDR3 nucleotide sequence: TGTGCCAGCTCACCCCTGAATGGACAGCTGAACACTGAAGCTTTCTTT. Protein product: CASSPLNGQLNTEAFF.

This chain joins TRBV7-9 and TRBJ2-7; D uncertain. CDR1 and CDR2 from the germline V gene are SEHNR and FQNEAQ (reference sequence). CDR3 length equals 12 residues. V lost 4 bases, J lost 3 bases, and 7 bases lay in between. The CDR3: CASSSCGYEQYF. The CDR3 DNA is TGTGCCAGCAGCTCATGTGGCTACGAGCAGTACTTC.

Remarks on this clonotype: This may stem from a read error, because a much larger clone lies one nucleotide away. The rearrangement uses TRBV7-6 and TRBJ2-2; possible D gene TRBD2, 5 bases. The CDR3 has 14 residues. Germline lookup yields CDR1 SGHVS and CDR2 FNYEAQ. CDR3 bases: TGTGCCGGCAGCTTAGTGGGAGAGACCGGGGAGCTGTTTTTT. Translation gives CAGSLVGETGELFF.

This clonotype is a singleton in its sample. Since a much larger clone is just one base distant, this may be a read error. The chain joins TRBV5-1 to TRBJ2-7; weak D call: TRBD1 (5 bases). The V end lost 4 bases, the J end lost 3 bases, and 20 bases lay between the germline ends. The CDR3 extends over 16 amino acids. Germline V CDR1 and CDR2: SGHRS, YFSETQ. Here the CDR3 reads CASSQDRGGSNYEQYF. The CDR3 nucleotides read TGCGCCAGCAGCCAAGATAGGGGTGGTTCCAACTACGAGCAGTACTTC. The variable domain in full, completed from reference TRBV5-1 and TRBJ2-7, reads KAGVTQTPRYLIKTRGQQVTLSCSPISGHRSVSWYQQTPGQGLQFLFEYFSETQRNKGNFPGRFSGRQFSNSRSEMNVSTLELGDSALYLCASSQDRGGSNYEQYFGPGTRLTVT.

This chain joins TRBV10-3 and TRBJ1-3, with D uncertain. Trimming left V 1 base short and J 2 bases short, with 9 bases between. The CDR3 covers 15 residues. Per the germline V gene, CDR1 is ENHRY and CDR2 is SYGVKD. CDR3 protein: CAISEWSTAGNTIYF. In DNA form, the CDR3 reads TGTGCCATCAGTGAGTGGTCAACTGCTGGAAACACCATATATTTT.

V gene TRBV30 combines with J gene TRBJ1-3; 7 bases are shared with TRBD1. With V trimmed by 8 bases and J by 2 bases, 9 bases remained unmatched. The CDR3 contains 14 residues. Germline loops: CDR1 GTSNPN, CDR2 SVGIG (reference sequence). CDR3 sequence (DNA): TGTGCCAGCCAGGGGGGCTCCACTGGAAACACCATATATTTT. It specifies CASQGGSTGNTIYF.

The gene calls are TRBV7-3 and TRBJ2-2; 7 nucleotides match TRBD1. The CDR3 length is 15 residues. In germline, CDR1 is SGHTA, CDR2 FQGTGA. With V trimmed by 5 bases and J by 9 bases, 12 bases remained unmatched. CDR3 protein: CASSLGGQSVRELFF. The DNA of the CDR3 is TGTGCCAGCAGCCTAGGGGGACAGTCTGTTCGGGAGCTGTTTTTT.

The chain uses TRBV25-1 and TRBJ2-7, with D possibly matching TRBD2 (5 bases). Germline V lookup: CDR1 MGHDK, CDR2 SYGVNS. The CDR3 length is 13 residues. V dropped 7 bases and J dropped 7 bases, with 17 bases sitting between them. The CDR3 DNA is TGTGCCAGCACCTCGGGATCGGTGAATGAGCAGTACTTC. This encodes CASTSGSVNEQYF.

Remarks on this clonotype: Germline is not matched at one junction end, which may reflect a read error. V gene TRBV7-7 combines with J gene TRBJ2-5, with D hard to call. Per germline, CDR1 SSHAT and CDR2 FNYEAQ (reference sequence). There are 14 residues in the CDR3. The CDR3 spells CASSSLGIEETQYF. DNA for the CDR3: TGTGCTAGCAGCTCCCTCGGAATAGAAGAGACCCAGTACTTC. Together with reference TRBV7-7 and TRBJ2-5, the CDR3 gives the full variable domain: GAGVSQSPRYKVTKRGQDVTLRCDPISSHATLYWYQQALGQGPEFLTYFNYEAQPDKSGLPSDRFSAERPEGSISTLTIQRTEQRDSAMYRCASSSLGIEETQYFGPGTRLLVL.